Included here is one TCR beta chain sequence, with context. V was shortened by 2 bases and J by 5 bases, with 5 bases between the two germline ends. Germline CDR1 reads SGHNT; CDR2 reads YYREEE (reference sequence). The CDR3 has 11 residues. This sample stems from a study of blood T cell repertoires in COVID-19. Study-level background: Sites across the United States, Italy and Spain contributed samples from acute and convalescent COVID-19. PBMCs, B-cell-depleted T cells, or T cells provided the cDNA or gDNA that made up the material.

Only in-frame clones appear in the TCRdb table, and some are missing; sequencing was by immunoSEQ multiplex PCR. The profile shows 150,000 to 200,000 clones, roughly three quarters of them singletons. The chain uses TRBV5-4 and TRBJ2-7; no reliable D call. Sequencing input: peripheral blood. This sequence originates from a woman in her thirties or forties with COVID-19, enrolled during active disease. DNA for the CDR3: TGTGCCAGCAGCTTTGAGAACGAGCAGTACTTC. This gives the protein CASSFENEQYF.